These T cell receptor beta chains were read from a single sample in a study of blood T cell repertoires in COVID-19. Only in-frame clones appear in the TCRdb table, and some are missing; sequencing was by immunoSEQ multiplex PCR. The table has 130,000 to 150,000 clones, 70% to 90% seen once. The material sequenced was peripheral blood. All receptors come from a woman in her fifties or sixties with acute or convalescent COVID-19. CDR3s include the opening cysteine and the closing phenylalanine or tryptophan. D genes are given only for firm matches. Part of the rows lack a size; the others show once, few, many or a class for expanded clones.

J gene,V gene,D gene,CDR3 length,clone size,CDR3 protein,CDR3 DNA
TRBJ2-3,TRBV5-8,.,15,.,CASSLPGAPTDTQYF,TGTGCCAGCAGCTTGCCGGGAGCCCCCACAGATACGCAGTATTTT
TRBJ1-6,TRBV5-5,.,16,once,CASSSNGGDDNSPLHF,TGTGCCAGCAGCTCCAACGGCGGGGATGATAATTCACCCCTCCACTTT
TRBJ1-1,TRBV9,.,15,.,CASSALPGKNTEAFF,TGTGCCAGCAGCGCCTTACCGGGAAAGAACACTGAAGCTTTCTTT
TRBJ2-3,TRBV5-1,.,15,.,CASSTTRPSTDTQYF,TGCGCCAGCAGCACTACCCGACCAAGCACAGATACGCAGTATTTT
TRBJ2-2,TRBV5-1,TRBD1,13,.,CASSHQGDGELFF,TGCGCCAGCAGCCATCAGGGGGACGGGGAGCTGTTTTTT
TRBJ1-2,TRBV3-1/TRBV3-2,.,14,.,CASSQDSTGWGYTF,TGTGCCAGCAGCCAAGATAGCACAGGTTGGGGCTACACCTTC
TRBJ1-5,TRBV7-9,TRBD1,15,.,CASSPAGTGSQPQHF,TGTGCCAGCAGCCCCGCAGGGACAGGGAGTCAGCCCCAGCATTTT
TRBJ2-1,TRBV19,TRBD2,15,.,CASIASGGNYNEQFF,TGTGCCAGTATTGCTAGCGGGGGCAACTACAATGAGCAGTTCTTC
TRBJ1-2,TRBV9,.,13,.,CASSVGTPYGYTF,TGTGCCAGCAGCGTAGGGACTCCATATGGCTACACCTTC
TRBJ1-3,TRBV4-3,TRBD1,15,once,CASSLGQGGRNTIYF,TGCGCCAGCAGCCTCGGACAGGGAGGGAGAAACACCATATATTTT
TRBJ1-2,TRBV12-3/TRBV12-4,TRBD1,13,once,CASSPGGDRDYTF,TGTGCCAGCAGTCCGGGCGGGGACAGGGACTACACCTTC
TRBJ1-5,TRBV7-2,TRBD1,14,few,CASSFGQGTQPQHF,TGTGCCAGCAGCTTCGGACAGGGGACTCAGCCCCAGCATTTT
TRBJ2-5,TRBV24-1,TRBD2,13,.,CATRAGGQETQYF,TGTGCCACGAGAGCGGGGGGACAAGAGACCCAGTACTTC
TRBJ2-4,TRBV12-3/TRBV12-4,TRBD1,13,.,CASSLLGQGREYF,TGTGCCAGCAGTTTACTGGGACAGGGGAGGGAGTACTTC
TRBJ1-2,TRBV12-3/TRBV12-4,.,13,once,CASREGLIRGYTF,TGTGCCAGCAGGGAGGGGTTAATACGTGGCTACACCTTC
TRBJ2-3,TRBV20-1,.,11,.,CSARYSDTQYF,TGCAGTGCTAGGTACAGTGATACGCAGTATTTT